Listed below are T cell receptor beta chains from one sample, sequenced in a study of T cell responses to AZD1222 COVID-19 vaccine. TCRdb's copy holds only in-frame clones and misses some; the assay was immunoSEQ multiplex PCR. Found here are some 130,000 clones, roughly 93% of them singletons; the top ten hold 5.4%. The input for sequencing was peripheral blood, taken on day 0 of AZD1222 vaccination. These receptors were taken from an adult in good health. The CDR3 runs from the conserved cysteine through the conserved F or W. Each record gives: D gene, J gene, clone size, V gene, CDR3 DNA, CDR3 protein. A D gene is named only where the DNA matches it firmly. Clone sizes are given selectively: once, few, many, or a class where the clone is expanded.

>.|TRBJ1-2|.|TRBV7-9
TGTGCCAGCAGCATAGGGGGGGAGCATGGCTACACCTTC
CASSIGGEHGYTF
>.|TRBJ1-1|.|TRBV5-1
TGCGCCAGCAGCTTGGGTGCCATCCGGGACCCCTGGGAGTCAAACACTGAAGCTTTCTTT
CASSLGAIRDPWESNTEAFF
>.|TRBJ2-5|.|TRBV5-1
TGCGCCAGCAGCTTGGAGGGTTTGGAGACCCAGTACTTC
CASSLEGLETQYF
>.|TRBJ2-1|.|TRBV24-1
TGTGCCACCAGTGATCGGGACACGACCCTCGAGAACTACAATGAGCAGTTCTTC
CATSDRDTTLENYNEQFF
>TRBD2|TRBJ2-1|.|TRBV27
TGTGCCAGCAGTCTCGGGGGGGACAATGAGCAGTTCTTC
CASSLGGDNEQFF
>.|TRBJ2-7|once|TRBV28
TGTGCCAGCAGTTTTCTGAGCTACGAGCAGTACTTC
CASSFLSYEQYF
>TRBD1|TRBJ2-7|.|TRBV2
TGTGCCAGCAGTGAGCGGACAGGGCTGTCCTACGAGCAGTACTTC
CASSERTGLSYEQYF
>TRBD2|TRBJ2-1|.|TRBV11-3
TGTGCCAGCAGCTTAGCCCTAGCGGGAGAGAATGAGCAGTTCTTC
CASSLALAGENEQFF
>TRBD2|TRBJ2-3|.|TRBV10-3
TGTGCCATCAGTGATACGGCGGGGGACACAGATACGCAGTATTTT
CAISDTAGDTDTQYF
>.|TRBJ1-2|.|TRBV28
TGTGCCAGCAGTCCCATCGACAGGACCTATGGCTACACCTTC
CASSPIDRTYGYTF
>.|TRBJ1-4|.|TRBV7-6
TGTGCCAGCACCTCCCTGCTGGGTGGTGATGAAAAACTGTTTTTT
CASTSLLGGDEKLFF